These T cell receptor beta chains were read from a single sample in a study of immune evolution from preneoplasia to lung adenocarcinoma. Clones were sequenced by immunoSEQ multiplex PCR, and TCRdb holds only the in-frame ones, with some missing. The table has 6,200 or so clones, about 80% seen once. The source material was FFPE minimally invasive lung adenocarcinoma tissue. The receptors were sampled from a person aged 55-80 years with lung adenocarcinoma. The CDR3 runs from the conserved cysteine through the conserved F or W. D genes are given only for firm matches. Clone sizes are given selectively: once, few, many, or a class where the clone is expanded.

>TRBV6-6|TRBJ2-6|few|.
CASRSPETSGANVLTF
TGTGCCAGCAGAAGCCCAGAAACCTCTGGGGCCAACGTCCTGACTTTC
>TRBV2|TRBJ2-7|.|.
CASASQVPYEQYF
TGTGCCAGCGCTTCGCAGGTCCCCTACGAGCAGTACTTC
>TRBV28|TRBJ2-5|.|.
CASSLSPSGTNQETQYF
TGTGCCAGCAGTTTAAGCCCCTCGGGCACCAACCAAGAGACCCAGTACTTC
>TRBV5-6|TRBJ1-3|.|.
CASSYLGGGPSGNTIYF
TGTGCCAGCAGTTACCTTGGTGGAGGCCCCTCTGGAAACACCATATATTTT
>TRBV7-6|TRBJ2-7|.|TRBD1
CASSPGTALYEQYF
TGTGCCAGCAGCCCAGGGACAGCCCTTTACGAGCAGTACTTC
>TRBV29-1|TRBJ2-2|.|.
CSVVAGELFF
TGCAGCGTTGTGGCCGGGGAGCTGTTTTTT
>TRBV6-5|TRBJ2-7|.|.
CASRRGPAYEQYF
TGTGCCAGCAGAAGAGGACCGGCTTACGAGCAGTACTTC
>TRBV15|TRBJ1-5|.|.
CATSAGAYNQPQHF
TGTGCCACCAGCGCAGGAGCCTACAATCAGCCCCAGCATTTT
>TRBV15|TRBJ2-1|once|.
CATSRRVGARDEQFF
TGTGCCACCAGCAGAAGGGTAGGGGCGCGGGATGAGCAGTTCTTC
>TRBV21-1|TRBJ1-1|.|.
CASSKARSHRGTEAFF
TGTGCCAGCAGCAAAGCGCGGTCCCACAGAGGCACTGAAGCTTTCTTT
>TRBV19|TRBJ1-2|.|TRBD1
CASSLETGGYGYTF
TGTGCCAGTAGTTTGGAGACAGGGGGCTATGGCTACACCTTC
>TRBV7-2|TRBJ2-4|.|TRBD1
CASSLVGTENIQYF
TGTGCCAGCAGCTTAGTCGGGACAGAAAACATTCAGTACTTC